This TCR beta chain was identified during a study of CD8+CD57+ T cells in acquired aplastic anemia. On the study more broadly: Sorted CD4+ and CD8+ cells gave an average of roughly 3.2 ug of DNA. Study-wide points: Comparison of patients with controls identified roughly 30 shared CD8+ CDR3 sequences.

The germline V gene has CDR1 DFQATT and CDR2 SNEGSKA (reference sequence). Germline trimming cut 5 bases from V and 6 bases from J; bases unmatched to any gene: 13. The CDR3 has 15 residues. An expansion of CD8+CD57+ cells by flow cytometry had been shown in patients chosen for sequencing. The diagnosis in all patients was severe acquired aplastic anemia. Blood samples were obtained from patients who had received no prior therapy. Template material for TCR beta VDJ and CDR3 profiling consisted of genomic DNA. TCRdb reprocessed the reads via MiXCR and lists one record per CDR3 protein. The sample records 150,000 to 200,000 distinct CDR3 sequences, 40% to 50% being singletons. This clonotype was observed a few times. Its antigen remains unidentified.

This clonotype was sampled from a human donor with aplastic anemia. The sample consisted of sorted CD4+, CD8+, or CD8+CD57+ T cells (not recorded which) from PBMCs. This chain uses TRBV20-1 with TRBJ2-5; 9 bases match TRBD2. The CDR3 DNA is TGCAGTGCTGGGCCTATAGCGGGAGACCTTCAGACCCAGTACTTC. Its protein product is CSAGPIAGDLQTQYF.